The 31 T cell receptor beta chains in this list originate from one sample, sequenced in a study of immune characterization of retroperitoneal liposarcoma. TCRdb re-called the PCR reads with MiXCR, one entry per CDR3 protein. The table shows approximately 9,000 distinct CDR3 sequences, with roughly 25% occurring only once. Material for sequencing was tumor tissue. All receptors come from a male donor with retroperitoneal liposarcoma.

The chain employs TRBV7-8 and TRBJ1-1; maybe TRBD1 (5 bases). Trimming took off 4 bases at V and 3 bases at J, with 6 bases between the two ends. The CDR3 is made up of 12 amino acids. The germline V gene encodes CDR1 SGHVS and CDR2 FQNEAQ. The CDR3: CASSWGDTEAFF. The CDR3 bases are TGTGCCAGCAGCTGGGGGGACACTGAAGCTTTCTTT.

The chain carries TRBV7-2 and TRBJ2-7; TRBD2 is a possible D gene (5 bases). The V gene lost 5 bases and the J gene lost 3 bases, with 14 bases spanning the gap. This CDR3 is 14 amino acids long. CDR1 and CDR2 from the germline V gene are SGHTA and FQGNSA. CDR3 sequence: CASSPTDGVYEQYF. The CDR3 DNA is TGTGCCAGCAGCCCCACGGACGGGGTCTACGAGCAGTACTTC.

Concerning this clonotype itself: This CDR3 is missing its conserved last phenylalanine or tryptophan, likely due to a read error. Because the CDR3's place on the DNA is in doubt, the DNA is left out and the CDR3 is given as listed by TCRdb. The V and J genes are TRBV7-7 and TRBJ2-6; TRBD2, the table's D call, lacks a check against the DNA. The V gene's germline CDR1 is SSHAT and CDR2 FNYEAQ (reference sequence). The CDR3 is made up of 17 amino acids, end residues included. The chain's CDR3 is CASSSPGLAINEQYFGA.

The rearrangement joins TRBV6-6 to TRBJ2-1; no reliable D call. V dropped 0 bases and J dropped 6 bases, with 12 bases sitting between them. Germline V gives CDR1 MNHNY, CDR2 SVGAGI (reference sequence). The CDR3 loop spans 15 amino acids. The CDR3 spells CASSYSPGNGNEQFF. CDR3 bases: TGTGCCAGCAGTTACTCCCCAGGAAACGGCAATGAGCAGTTCTTC.

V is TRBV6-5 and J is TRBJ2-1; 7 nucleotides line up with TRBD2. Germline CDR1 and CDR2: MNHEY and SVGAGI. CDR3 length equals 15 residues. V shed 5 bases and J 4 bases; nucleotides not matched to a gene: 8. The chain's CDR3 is CASSELGGSYNEQFF. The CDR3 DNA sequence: TGTGCCAGCAGTGAACTGGGCGGGAGTTACAATGAGCAGTTCTTC.

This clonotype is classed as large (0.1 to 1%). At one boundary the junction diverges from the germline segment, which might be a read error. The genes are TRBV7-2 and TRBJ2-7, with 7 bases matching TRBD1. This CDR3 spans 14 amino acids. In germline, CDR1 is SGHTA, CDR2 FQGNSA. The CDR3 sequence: CASSSRQGSHEQYF. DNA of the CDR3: TGTGCCAGCAGCAGTAGACAGGGCTCCCACGAGCAGTACTTC.

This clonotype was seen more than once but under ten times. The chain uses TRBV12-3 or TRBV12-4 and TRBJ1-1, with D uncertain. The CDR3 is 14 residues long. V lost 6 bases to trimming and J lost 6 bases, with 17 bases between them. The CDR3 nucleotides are TGTGCCAGCAGCCCCACTTACGTTTCGGCTGAAGCTTTCTTT. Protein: CASSPTYVSAEAFF.

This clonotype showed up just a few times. CDR3 sequence: CASSKPGTERASNYGYTF. DNA of the CDR3: TGTGCCAGCAGCAAACCCGGGACAGAGAGGGCTTCTAACTATGGCTACACCTTC. V is TRBV7-6 and J is TRBJ1-2, with 7 bases aligning to TRBD1. The V gene's germline CDR1 is SGHVS and CDR2 FNYEAQ. This CDR3 is 18 amino acids long. Germline trimming cut 5 bases from V and 0 bases from J; bases unmatched to any gene: 15. Complete variable domain (other parts from reference TRBV7-6 and TRBJ1-2): GAGVSQSPRYKVTKRGQDVALRCDPISGHVSLYWYRQALGQGPEFLTYFNYEAQQDKSGLPNDRFSAERPEGSISTLTIQRTEQRDSAMYRCASSKPGTERASNYGYTFGSGTRLTVV.

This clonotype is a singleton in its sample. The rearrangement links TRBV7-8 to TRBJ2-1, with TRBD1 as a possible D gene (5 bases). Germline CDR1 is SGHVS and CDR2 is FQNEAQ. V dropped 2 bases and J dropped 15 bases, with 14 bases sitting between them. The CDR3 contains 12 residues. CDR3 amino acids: CASSLHTDSTFF. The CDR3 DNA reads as TGTGCCAGCAGCTTACATACCGACAGCACGTTCTTC.

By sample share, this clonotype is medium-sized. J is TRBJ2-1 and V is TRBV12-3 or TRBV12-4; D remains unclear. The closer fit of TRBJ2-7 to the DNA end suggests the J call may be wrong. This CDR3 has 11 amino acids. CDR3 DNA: TGTGCCAGCAGTTTAGAATACGAGCAGTACTTC. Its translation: CASSLEYEQYF.

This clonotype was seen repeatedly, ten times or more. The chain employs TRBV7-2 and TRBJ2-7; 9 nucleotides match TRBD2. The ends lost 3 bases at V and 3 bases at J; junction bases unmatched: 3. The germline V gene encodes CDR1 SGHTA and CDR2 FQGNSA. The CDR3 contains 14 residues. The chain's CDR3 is CASSFQAGGYEQYF. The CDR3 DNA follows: TGTGCCAGCAGCTTCCAAGCGGGAGGCTACGAGCAGTACTTC. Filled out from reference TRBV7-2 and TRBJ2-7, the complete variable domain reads GAGVSQSPSNKVTEKGKDVELRCDPISGHTALYWYRQSLGQGLEFLIYFQGNSAPDKSGLPSDRFSAERTGGSVSTLTIQRTQQEDSAVYLCASSFQAGGYEQYFGPGTRLTVT.

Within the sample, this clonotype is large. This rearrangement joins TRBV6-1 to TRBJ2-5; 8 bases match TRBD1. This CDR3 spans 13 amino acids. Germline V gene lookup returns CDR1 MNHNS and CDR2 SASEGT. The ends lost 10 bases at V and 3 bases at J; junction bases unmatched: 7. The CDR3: CATDRTGKETQYF. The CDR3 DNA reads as TGTGCCACCGACCGGACAGGGAAAGAGACCCAGTACTTC.

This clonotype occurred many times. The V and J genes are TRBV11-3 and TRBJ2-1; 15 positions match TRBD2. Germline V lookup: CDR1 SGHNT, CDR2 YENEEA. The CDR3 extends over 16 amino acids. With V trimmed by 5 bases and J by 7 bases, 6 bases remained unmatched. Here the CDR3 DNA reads TGTGCCAGCAGCCCATTCGGACTAGCGGGAGGGAATGAGCAGTTCTTC. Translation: CASSPFGLAGGNEQFF.

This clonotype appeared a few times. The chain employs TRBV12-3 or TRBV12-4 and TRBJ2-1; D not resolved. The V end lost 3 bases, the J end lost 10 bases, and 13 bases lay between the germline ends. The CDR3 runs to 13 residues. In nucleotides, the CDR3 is TGTGCCAGCAGTTTTCTAGTCAATAACGAGCAGTTCTTC. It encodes CASSFLVNNEQFF.

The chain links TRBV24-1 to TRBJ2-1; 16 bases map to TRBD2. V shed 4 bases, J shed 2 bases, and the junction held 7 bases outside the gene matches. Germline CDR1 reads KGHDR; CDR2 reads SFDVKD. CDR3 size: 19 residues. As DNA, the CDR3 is TGTGCCACCAGTGAACCGGGACTAGCGGGAGGGCAGACCTACAATGAGCAGTTCTTC. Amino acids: CATSEPGLAGGQTYNEQFF.

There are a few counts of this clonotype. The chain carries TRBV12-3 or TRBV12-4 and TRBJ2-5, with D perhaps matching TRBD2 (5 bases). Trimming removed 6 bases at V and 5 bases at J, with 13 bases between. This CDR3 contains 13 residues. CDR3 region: CASSVGDWETQYF. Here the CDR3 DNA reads TGTGCCAGCAGCGTGGGAGATTGGGAGACCCAGTACTTC.

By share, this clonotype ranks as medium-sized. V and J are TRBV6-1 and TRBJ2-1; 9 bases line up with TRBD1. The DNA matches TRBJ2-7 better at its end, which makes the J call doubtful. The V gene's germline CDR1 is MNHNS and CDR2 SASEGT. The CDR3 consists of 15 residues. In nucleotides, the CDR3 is TGTGCCAGCAGCCCGGGACAGGGAGTCTACAATGAGCAGTACTTC. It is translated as CASSPGQGVYNEQYF.

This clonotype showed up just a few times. CDR3 DNA sequence: TGTGCCAGCAGCCGAATTCCGGGACACGAGAACCAAGAGACCCAGTACTTC. It specifies CASSRIPGHENQETQYF. The rearrangement joins TRBV6-6 to TRBJ2-5; a weak D match, TRBD1 (6 bases). Trimming took off 6 bases at V and 0 bases at J, with 20 bases between the two ends. The CDR3 sequence is 17 residues long. CDR1 MNHNY and CDR2 SVGAGI come from the germline V gene (reference sequence).

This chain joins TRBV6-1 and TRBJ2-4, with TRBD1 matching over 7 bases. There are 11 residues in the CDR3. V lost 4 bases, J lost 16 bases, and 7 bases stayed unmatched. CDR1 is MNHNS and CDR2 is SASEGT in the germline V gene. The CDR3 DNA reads TGTGCCAGCAGTGCGACAGGGCAAACTTACTTC. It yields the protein CASSATGQTYF.

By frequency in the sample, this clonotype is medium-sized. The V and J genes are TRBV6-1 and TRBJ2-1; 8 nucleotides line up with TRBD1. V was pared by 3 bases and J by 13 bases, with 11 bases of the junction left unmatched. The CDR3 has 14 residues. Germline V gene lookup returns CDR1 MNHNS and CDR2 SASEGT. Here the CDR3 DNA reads TGTGCCAGCAGTGAGTCAGGGGGCATAGAGACCCAGTTCTTC. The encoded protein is CASSESGGIETQFF.

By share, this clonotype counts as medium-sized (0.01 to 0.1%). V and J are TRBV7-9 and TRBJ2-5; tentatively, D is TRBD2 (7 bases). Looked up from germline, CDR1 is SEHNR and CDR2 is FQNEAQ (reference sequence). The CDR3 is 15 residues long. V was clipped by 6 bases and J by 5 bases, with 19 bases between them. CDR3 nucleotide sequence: TGTGCCAGCAGTAAAGGGGGGGCTTTCAAGGAGACCCAGTACTTC. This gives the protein CASSKGGAFKETQYF.

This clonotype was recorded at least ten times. As DNA, the CDR3 is TGTGCCAGCAGTGAAAGTCAGGTGGGAGCCTTAGAAGCTTTCTTT. Translated: CASSESQVGALEAFF. This rearrangement joins TRBV6-1 to TRBJ1-1; D call uncertain. This CDR3 is built from 15 residues. Trimming pared 2 bases from V and 8 bases from J, leaving 18 bases between. Germline CDR1 and CDR2: MNHNS and SASEGT.

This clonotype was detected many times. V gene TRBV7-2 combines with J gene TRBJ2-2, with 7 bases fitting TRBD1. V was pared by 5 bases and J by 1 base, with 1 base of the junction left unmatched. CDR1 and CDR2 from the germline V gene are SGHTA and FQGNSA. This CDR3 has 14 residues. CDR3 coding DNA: TGTGCCAGCAGCCGACAGGGGAACACCGGGGAGCTGTTTTTT. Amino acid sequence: CASSRQGNTGELFF.

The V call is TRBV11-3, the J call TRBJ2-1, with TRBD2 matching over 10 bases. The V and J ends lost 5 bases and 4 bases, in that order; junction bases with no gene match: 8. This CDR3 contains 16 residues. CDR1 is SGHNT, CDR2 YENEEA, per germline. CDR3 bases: TGTGCCAGCAGCCGACGGACTAGCGGCACTTACAATGAGCAGTTCTTC. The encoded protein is CASSRRTSGTYNEQFF.

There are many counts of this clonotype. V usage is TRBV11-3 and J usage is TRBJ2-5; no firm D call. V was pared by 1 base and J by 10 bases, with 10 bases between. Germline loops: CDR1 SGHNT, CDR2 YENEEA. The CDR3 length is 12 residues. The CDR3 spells CASSLGNGFQYF. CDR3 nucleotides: TGTGCCAGCAGCTTAGGAAATGGCTTCCAGTACTTC. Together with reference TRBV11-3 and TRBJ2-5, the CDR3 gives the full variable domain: EAGVVQSPRYKIIEKKQPVAFWCNPISGHNTLYWYLQNLGQGPELLIRYENEEAVDDSQLPKDRFSAERLKGVDSTLKIQPAELGDSAVYLCASSLGNGFQYFGPGTRLLVL.

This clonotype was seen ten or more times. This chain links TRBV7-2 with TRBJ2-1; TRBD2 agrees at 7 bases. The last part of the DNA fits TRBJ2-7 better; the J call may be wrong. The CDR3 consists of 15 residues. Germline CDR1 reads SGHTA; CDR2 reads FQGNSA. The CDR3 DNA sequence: TGTGCCAGCAGCATTACTAGCGCGGCGTCCTACGAGCAGTACTTC. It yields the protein CASSITSAASYEQYF.

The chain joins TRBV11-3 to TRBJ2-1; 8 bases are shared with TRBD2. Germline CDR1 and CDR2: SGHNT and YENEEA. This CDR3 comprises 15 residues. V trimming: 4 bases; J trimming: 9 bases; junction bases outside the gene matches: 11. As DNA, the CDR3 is TGTGCCAGCAGCTCGCGCGGGGGGTTCACGGGTGAGCAGTTCTTC. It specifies CASSSRGGFTGEQFF.

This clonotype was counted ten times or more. The chain's CDR3 is CASSSPGTQFF. The CDR3 DNA is TGTGCCAGCAGCAGTCCGGGGACCCAGTTCTTC. The chain has TRBV6-1 and TRBJ2-1; D possibly uses TRBD1 or TRBD2 (5 bases each). The germline CDR1 and CDR2 sequences are MNHNS and SASEGT. V was cut by 6 bases and J by 13 bases, with 13 bases left in between. The CDR3 has 11 residues.

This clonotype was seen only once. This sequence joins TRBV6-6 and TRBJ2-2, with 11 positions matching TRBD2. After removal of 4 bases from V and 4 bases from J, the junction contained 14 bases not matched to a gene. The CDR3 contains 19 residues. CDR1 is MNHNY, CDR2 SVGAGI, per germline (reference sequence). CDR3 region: CASSSALAGGNLGTGELFF. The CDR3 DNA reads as TGTGCCAGCAGTTCAGCGCTAGCGGGAGGAAATCTTGGCACCGGGGAGCTGTTTTTT.

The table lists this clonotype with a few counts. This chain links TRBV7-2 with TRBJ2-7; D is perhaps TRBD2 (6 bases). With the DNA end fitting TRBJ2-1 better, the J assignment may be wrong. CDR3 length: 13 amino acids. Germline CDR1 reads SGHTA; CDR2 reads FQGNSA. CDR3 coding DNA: TGTGCCAGCAGCTGGGACTTTCCCTACGAGCAGTTCTTC. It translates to CASSWDFPYEQFF.

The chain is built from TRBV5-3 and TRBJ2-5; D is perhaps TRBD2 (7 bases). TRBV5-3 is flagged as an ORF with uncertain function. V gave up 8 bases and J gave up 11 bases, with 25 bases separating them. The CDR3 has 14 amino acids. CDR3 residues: CASSPWGGHNEQYF. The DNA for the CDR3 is TGTGCCAGCAGCCCCTGGGGGGGCCACAATGAGCAGTACTTC.